This T cell receptor (beta chain) was identified in a study of blood T cell repertoires in COVID-19. The length of the CDR3 is 15 residues. Trimming removed 0 bases at V and 9 bases at J, with 16 bases between. In germline, CDR1 is SGHDT, CDR2 YYEEEE. This clone was recorded many times. The protocol was immunoSEQ multiplex PCR, while the TCRdb copy is restricted to in-frame clones and leaves out a portion. The data contain 230,000 or so clones, around 82% of them singletons. The sequencing sample was made of peripheral blood. This TCR came from a middle-aged man with active or convalescent COVID-19. The chain employs TRBV5-6 and TRBJ2-1, with a weak D call TRBD2 (6 bases). CDR3 bases: TGTGCCAGCAGCTTGGGAGGGCTGCGGCGGGGTGAGCAGTTCTTC. Its translation: CASSLGGLRRGEQFF.